These 31 T cell receptor beta chains came from one sample sequenced in a study of post-analysis software for immune sequencing data. Sequencing libraries made from TCR beta cDNA carried unique molecular identifiers. TCRdb called the PCR reads again in MiXCR, with one record for every CDR3 protein. The sample carries 450,000 to 700,000 distinct CDR3 sequences, roughly 47% recorded once. Antigens of these TCRs are unknown. Points from the study as a whole: Among five TRBV segments more frequent in patients than controls were TRBV5-6, TRBV5-1 and TRBV20-1.

Sequenced: blood. These receptors were taken from a girl aged 5-17 years with multiple sclerosis.

This clonotype was detected once. This chain links TRBV29-1 with TRBJ1-1, with D maybe TRBD1 (6 bases). From germline, CDR1 is SQVTM and CDR2 ANQGSEA. The CDR3 length is 14 residues. Trimming cost V 6 bases and J 1 base, with 15 bases left between them. The CDR3 DNA reads TGCAGCGTCCATCACAGGGCGGGGAACACTGAAGCTTTCTTT. Residues: CSVHHRAGNTEAFF.

This clonotype was detected only a few times. CDR3 in DNA: TGTGCCATCGGTAGCGGGGGAGGAAATCCCCAAGAGACCCAGTACTTC. Translating gives CAIGSGGGNPQETQYF. V is TRBV10-3 and J is TRBJ2-5; the match to TRBD2 covers 9 bases. Germline lookup yields CDR1 ENHRY and CDR2 SYGVKD. J gave up 1 base and V 8 bases, and 11 bases lay outside the gene matches. The CDR3 is made up of 16 amino acids.

Comments on this clonotype: This CDR3 is missing its conserved last phenylalanine or tryptophan, likely due to a read error. The chain employs TRBV28 and TRBJ2-4; D remains ambiguous. CDR1 and CDR2 from the germline V gene are MDHEN and SYDVKM. Trimming shortened V by 2 bases and J by 9 bases, and 14 bases separated the two germline ends. The CDR3 is 14 amino acids. The CDR3 region has the DNA TGTGCCAGCAGTTTAGGGTTTGGTCGGAGCATTCAGTACCTC. Translated, it gives CASSLGFGRSIQYL.

The chain employs TRBV12-3 or TRBV12-4 and TRBJ1-2, with 8 nucleotides matching TRBD1. The CDR3 has 16 residues. Trimming cost V 4 bases and J 4 bases; bases outside gene matches: 11. The CDR3 sequence: CASSSPTRTGSYGYTF. Here the CDR3 DNA reads TGTGCCAGCAGTTCCCCGACCCGGACAGGGTCCTATGGCTACACCTTC.

This chain connects TRBV3-1 to TRBJ2-3; 11 positions agree with TRBD2. CDR1 LGHDT and CDR2 YNNKEL come from the germline V gene (reference sequence). V dropped 0 bases and J dropped 8; count of bases not matched to a gene: 4. The CDR3 extends over 15 amino acids. CDR3 DNA sequence: TGTGCCAGCAGCCAAGATAGCGGGGGGGTTTCTACGCAGTATTTT. It encodes CASSQDSGGVSTQYF.

The V and J genes are TRBV20-1 and TRBJ2-7; D may be TRBD1 (5 bases). This CDR3 is built from 13 residues. From germline, CDR1 is DFQATT and CDR2 SNEGSKA (reference sequence). The CDR3 bases are TGCAGCGCCATGGCCGCAGGGTTCAACGAGCAGTACTTC. Its protein product is CSAMAAGFNEQYF.

The sample holds many counts of this clonotype. The chain carries TRBV12-3 or TRBV12-4 and TRBJ2-7; D uncertain. Between the trimmed V and J ends, which lost 4 bases and 5 bases, there was a span of 9 bases. The CDR3 is 12 residues long. CDR3 coding DNA: TGTGCCAGCAGTTCTTGGATTAACGAGCAGTACTTC. It encodes CASSSWINEQYF.

V is TRBV29-1 and J is TRBJ2-1; D is uncertain. Germline CDR1 SQVTM, CDR2 ANQGSEA. The CDR3 runs 10 residues. Trimming took off 5 bases at V and 5 bases at J, with 4 bases between the two ends. This CDR3 is CSVTHNEQFF. CDR3 bases: TGCAGCGTTACACACAATGAGCAGTTCTTC.

The chain joins TRBV19 to TRBJ1-5, with D unresolved. CDR1 and CDR2 (germline): LNHDA, SQIVND (reference sequence). V lost 4 bases to trimming and J lost 0 bases, with 7 bases between them. CDR3 length: 14 amino acids. CDR3 protein: CASSTVFSNQPQHF. In DNA, the CDR3 is TGTGCCAGTAGTACGGTCTTTAGCAATCAGCCCCAGCATTTT. The full variable domain, rest sourced from reference TRBV19 and TRBJ1-5, is DGGITQSPKYLFRKEGQNVTLSCEQNLNHDAMYWYRQDPGQGLRLIYYSQIVNDFQKGDIAEGYSVSREKKESFPLTVTSAQKNPTAFYLCASSTVFSNQPQHFGDGTRLSIL.

This clonotype was observed a handful of times. The chain links TRBV7-6 to TRBJ2-7; 9 bases agree with TRBD1. Germline V lookup: CDR1 SGHVS, CDR2 FNYEAQ. With V trimmed by 0 bases and J by 8 bases, 5 bases remained unmatched. This CDR3 region has 14 residues. Here the CDR3 reads CASSLALTGGKQYF. For the CDR3, the DNA is TGTGCCAGCAGCTTAGCGCTCACAGGGGGCAAGCAGTACTTC.

The gene calls are TRBV10-3 and TRBJ2-6; D not certain. CDR1 is ENHRY, CDR2 SYGVKD, per germline. Trimming stripped 7 bases from V and 1 base from J, with 5 bases between. The CDR3 totals 13 residues. CDR3 sequence: CAITASGANVLTF. For the CDR3, the DNA is TGTGCCATCACTGCATCTGGGGCCAACGTCCTGACTTTC.

This sequence joins TRBV12-3 or TRBV12-4 and TRBJ2-5, with TRBD1 matching 8 bases. V gave up 6 bases and J gave up 5 bases; unmatched junction bases: 5. The CDR3 contains 13 residues. This CDR3 reads CASRQGGRETQYF. The CDR3 nucleotides read TGTGCCAGCAGACAGGGGGGCAGGGAGACCCAGTACTTC.

This clonotype was found a few times. The J gene is TRBJ1-2, the V gene TRBV27, with D unclear. Germline V lookup: CDR1 MNHEY, CDR2 SMNVEV (reference sequence). The CDR3 is made up of 15 amino acids. The V and J ends lost 4 bases and 4 bases respectively, with 16 bases between them. DNA for the CDR3: TGTGCCAGCAGTTCAATCTTGGATTCTAGCTATGGCTACACCTTC. Translating it yields CASSSILDSSYGYTF.

The V call is TRBV5-1, the J call TRBJ2-1, with D unclear. The CDR3 is 13 amino acids. The V and J ends lost 6 bases and 1 base respectively, with 8 bases between them. Per the germline V gene, CDR1 is SGHRS and CDR2 is YFSETQ. This CDR3 reads CASTPSSYNEQFF. In DNA, the CDR3 is TGCGCCAGCACTCCTAGTTCCTACAATGAGCAGTTCTTC.

This clonotype was counted once. The gene calls are TRBV20-1 and TRBJ2-3; the match to TRBD2 covers 7 bases. CDR3 length: 16 amino acids. V was clipped by 5 bases and J by 5 bases; unmatched bases: 16. The V gene's germline CDR1 is DFQATT and CDR2 SNEGSKA (reference sequence). The CDR3 reads CSARPFVAGPKDTQYF. In DNA form, the CDR3 reads TGCAGTGCTCGACCATTCGTAGCGGGTCCTAAAGATACGCAGTATTTT.

This clonotype was seen many times. J is TRBJ2-5 and V is TRBV7-2; D may be TRBD2 (6 bases). The CDR3 has 13 residues. Looked up from germline, CDR1 is SGHTA and CDR2 is FQGNSA. V dropped 1 base and J dropped 4 bases, with 7 bases sitting between them. The CDR3 loop reads CASSLGAGETQYF. The CDR3 nucleotides read TGTGCCAGCAGCTTAGGAGCGGGAGAGACCCAGTACTTC.

This clonotype occurred a few times. The chain combines TRBV5-1 with TRBJ1-2; 9 positions agree with TRBD1. CDR3 length: 16 amino acids. V shed 3 bases and J 6 bases; nucleotides not matched to a gene: 12. Germline-derived CDR1 and CDR2 are SGHRS and YFSETQ. CDR3 in amino acids: CASSSYRDRAANGYTF. CDR3 bases: TGCGCCAGCAGCTCTTATCGGGACAGGGCTGCGAATGGCTACACCTTC.

The chain is built from TRBV5-1 and TRBJ2-7; the D is unclear. The CDR3 length is 14 residues. V was pared by 5 bases and J by 2 bases, with 14 bases between. Germline CDR1 and CDR2: SGHRS and YFSETQ. The CDR3 nucleotides read TGCGCCAGCAGTCCTGAGCGTGCTACCTACGAGCAGTACTTC. This gives the protein CASSPERATYEQYF.

This sequence joins TRBV21-1 and TRBJ2-1; whether TRBD2, the table's D call, matches the DNA was not checked. TRBV21-1 is flagged as a pseudogene. This CDR3 spans 18 amino acids. CDR3 in amino acids: CASSKAPERTPGYNEQFF. The CDR3, as DNA: TGTGCCAGCAGCAAAGCGCCCGAGAGGACCCCAGGATACAATGAGCAGTTCTTC.

This clonotype was recorded once. At one end the junction does not follow the germline gene, possibly because of a read error. The chain combines TRBV6-1 with TRBJ1-2, with D possibly being TRBD1 (6 bases). The V gene's germline CDR1 is MNHNS and CDR2 SASEGT. The CDR3 extends over 15 amino acids. CDR3 DNA sequence: TGTGCCTGCAGGCTTGGGACACTAGCTAACTATGGCTACACCTTC. Translating gives CACRLGTLANYGYTF.

This clonotype was counted at least ten times. The gene calls are TRBV12-3 or TRBV12-4 and TRBJ2-3; tentatively, D is TRBD2 (6 bases). The CDR3 contains 14 residues. Trimming left V 8 bases short and J 2 bases short, with 14 bases between. The CDR3 sequence: CASFAGPSTDTQYF. CDR3 in DNA: TGTGCCAGCTTTGCGGGGCCTTCCACAGATACGCAGTATTTT.

This clonotype was observed a few times. CDR3 loop: CASSQGRGMGTYEQYF. The CDR3 DNA sequence: TGCGCCAGCAGCCAAGGACGGGGGATGGGTACCTACGAGCAGTACTTC. The chain employs TRBV4-1 and TRBJ2-7, with a tentative D call TRBD2 (6 bases). Looked up from germline, CDR1 is MGHRA and CDR2 is YSYEKL. Trimming removed 1 base at V and 2 bases at J, with 15 bases between. There are 16 residues in the CDR3.

The V gene is TRBV24-1, the J gene TRBJ2-3, with D possibly TRBD1 on 5 matching bases. Deletions cut 4 bases from V and 2 bases from J, with 9 bases between. Germline lookup yields CDR1 KGHDR and CDR2 SFDVKD. The length of the CDR3 is 14 residues. CDR3 sequence reads: CATSEAGNTDTQYF. The CDR3 nucleotides read TGTGCCACCAGTGAAGCAGGGAACACAGATACGCAGTATTTT.

This clonotype was picked up a small number of times. The J gene is TRBJ1-1, the V gene TRBV20-1; D is unresolved. The length of the CDR3 is 11 residues. From germline, CDR1 is DFQATT and CDR2 SNEGSKA (reference sequence). Trimming took off 7 bases at V and 0 bases at J, with 6 bases between the two ends. The CDR3 is CSGGVNTEAFF. CDR3 DNA: TGCAGTGGTGGGGTGAACACTGAAGCTTTCTTT.

The gene calls are TRBV7-2 and TRBJ2-3; D is perhaps TRBD2 (7 bases). V was pared by 0 bases and J by 6 bases, with 16 bases between. Germline V lookup: CDR1 SGHTA, CDR2 FQGNSA. The CDR3 contains 16 residues. Here the CDR3 DNA reads TGTGCCAGCAGCTTAGCGATAGGGGGGGGGGTTGATACGCAGTATTTT. Its protein product is CASSLAIGGGVDTQYF. The full variable domain, in which reference TRBV7-2 and TRBJ2-3 provide the parts outside the CDR3, is GAGVSQSPSNKVTEKGKDVELRCDPISGHTALYWYRQSLGQGLEFLIYFQGNSAPDKSGLPSDRFSAERTGGSVSTLTIQRTQQEDSAVYLCASSLAIGGGVDTQYFGPGTRLTVL.

The chain has TRBV7-8 and TRBJ2-4, with D perhaps assigned TRBD1 or TRBD2 (6 bases each). The CDR3 extends over 15 amino acids. Per the germline V gene, CDR1 is SGHVS and CDR2 is FQNEAQ. The ends were cut back, 5 bases at V and 2 bases at J, with 13 bases in the middle. CDR3 residues: CASSPRGDSKNIQYF. The CDR3 DNA reads as TGTGCCAGCAGCCCAAGGGGGGATTCCAAAAACATTCAGTACTTC.

This clonotype was found a few times. This CDR3 is CASKLTESYEQYF. The CDR3 DNA sequence: TGTGCCAGCAAACTTACGGAGTCCTACGAGCAGTACTTC. The V and J genes are TRBV7-9 and TRBJ2-7; no clear D. Germline loops: CDR1 SEHNR, CDR2 FQNEAQ (reference sequence). The CDR3 covers 13 residues. V lost 7 bases and J 1 base, leaving 11 bases between the germline ends.

The chain carries TRBV25-1 and TRBJ2-5; D is possibly TRBD1 (5 bases). From germline, CDR1 is MGHDK and CDR2 SYGVNS. V shed 3 bases and J shed 2 bases, with 13 bases lying between them. The CDR3 consists of 15 residues. CDR3 nucleotide sequence: TGTGCCAGCAGTGACACAGGCATCAAACAAGAGACCCAGTACTTC. It codes for CASSDTGIKQETQYF.

With respect to this clonotype: Its ends do not fully match the called genes, so a read error is possible. The chain carries TRBV10-2 and TRBJ1-4; TRBD1 is a possible D gene (5 bases). The germline V gene encodes CDR1 WSHSY and CDR2 SAAADI. The CDR3 totals 14 residues. The CDR3 DNA sequence: TGCGCCAGTCTTCCGGGACGGATTAATGGAAAACTGTTTTTT. Translated, it gives CASLPGRINGKLFF.

V gene TRBV4-1 combines with J gene TRBJ2-5; 8 bases align to TRBD1. Germline V lookup: CDR1 MGHRA, CDR2 YSYEKL. This CDR3 comprises 14 residues. Trimming cost V 3 bases and J 2 bases; bases outside gene matches: 2. CDR3 sequence: CASSQTGVQETQYF. The CDR3 bases are TGCGCCAGCAGCCAGACAGGGGTGCAAGAGACCCAGTACTTC.

This chain connects TRBV6-6 to TRBJ1-4; D not certain. Deletions cut 8 bases from V and 6 bases from J, with 22 bases between. Germline CDR1 MNHNY, CDR2 SVGAGI (reference sequence). The CDR3 extends over 16 amino acids. CDR3 sequence (DNA): TGTGCCAGCTTCTCTACCCAGCGGGGTTATGATGAAAAACTGTTTTTT. This encodes CASFSTQRGYDEKLFF.